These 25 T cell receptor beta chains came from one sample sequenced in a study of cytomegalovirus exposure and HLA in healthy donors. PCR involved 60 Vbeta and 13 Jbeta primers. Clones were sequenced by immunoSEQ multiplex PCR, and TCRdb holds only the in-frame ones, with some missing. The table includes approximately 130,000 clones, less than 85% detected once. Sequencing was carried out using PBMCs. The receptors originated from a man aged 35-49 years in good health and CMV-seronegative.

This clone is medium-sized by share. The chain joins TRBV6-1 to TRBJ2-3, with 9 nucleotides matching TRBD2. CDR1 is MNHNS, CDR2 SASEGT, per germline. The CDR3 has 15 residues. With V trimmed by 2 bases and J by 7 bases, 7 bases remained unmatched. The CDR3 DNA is TGTGCCAGCAGTGAATTCGCGGGAGGGGTATATACGCAGTATTTT. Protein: CASSEFAGGVYTQYF.

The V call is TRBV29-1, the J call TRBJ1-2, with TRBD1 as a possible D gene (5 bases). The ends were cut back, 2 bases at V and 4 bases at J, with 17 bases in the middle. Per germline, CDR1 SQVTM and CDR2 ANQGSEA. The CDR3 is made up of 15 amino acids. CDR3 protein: CSVESQGPSTYGYTF. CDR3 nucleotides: TGCAGCGTTGAATCCCAGGGCCCCTCTACCTATGGCTACACCTTC.

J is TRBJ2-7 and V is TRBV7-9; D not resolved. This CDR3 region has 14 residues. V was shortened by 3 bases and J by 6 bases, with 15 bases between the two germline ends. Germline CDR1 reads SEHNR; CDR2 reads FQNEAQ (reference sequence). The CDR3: CASSFGSATAEQYF. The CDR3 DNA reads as TGTGCCAGCAGCTTTGGGTCGGCCACAGCCGAGCAGTACTTC.

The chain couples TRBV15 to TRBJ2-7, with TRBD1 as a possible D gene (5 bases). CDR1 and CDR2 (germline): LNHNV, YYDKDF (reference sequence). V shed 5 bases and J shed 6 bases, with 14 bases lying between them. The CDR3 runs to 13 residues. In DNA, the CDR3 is TGTGCCACCAGCCCTACTTTAGGGGTCGAGCAGTACTTC. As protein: CATSPTLGVEQYF.

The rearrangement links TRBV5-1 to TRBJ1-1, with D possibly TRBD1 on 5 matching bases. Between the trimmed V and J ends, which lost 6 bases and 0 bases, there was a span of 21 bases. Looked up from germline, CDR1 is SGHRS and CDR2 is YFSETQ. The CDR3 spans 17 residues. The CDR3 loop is CASIPQPSSGLNTEAFF. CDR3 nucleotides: TGCGCCAGCATCCCGCAACCCTCCTCAGGGCTGAACACTGAAGCTTTCTTT.

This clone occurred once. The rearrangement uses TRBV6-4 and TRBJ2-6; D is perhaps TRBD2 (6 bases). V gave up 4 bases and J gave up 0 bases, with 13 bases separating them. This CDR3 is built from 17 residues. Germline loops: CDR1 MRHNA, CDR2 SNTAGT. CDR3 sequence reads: CASSAYGSGSGANVLTF. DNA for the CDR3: TGTGCCAGCAGTGCTTACGGGAGCGGCTCTGGGGCCAACGTCCTGACTTTC.

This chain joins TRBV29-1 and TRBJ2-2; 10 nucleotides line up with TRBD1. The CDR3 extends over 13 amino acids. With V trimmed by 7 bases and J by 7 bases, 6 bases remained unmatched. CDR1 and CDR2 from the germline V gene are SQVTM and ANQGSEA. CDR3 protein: CSGRQGAGGELFF. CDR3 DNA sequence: TGCAGCGGCCGACAGGGGGCGGGCGGGGAGCTGTTTTTT.

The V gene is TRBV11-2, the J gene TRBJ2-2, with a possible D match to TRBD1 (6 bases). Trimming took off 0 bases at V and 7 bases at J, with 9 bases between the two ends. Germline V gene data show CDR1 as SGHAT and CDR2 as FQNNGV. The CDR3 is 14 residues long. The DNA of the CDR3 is TGTGCCAGCAGCTTAGAGGGGGCGGTCGGGGAGCTGTTTTTT. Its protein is CASSLEGAVGELFF. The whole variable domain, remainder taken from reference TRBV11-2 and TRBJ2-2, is EAGVAQSPRYKIIEKRQSVAFWCNPISGHATLYWYQQILGQGPKLLIQFQNNGVVDDSQLPKDRFSAERLKGVDSTLKIQPAKLEDSAVYLCASSLEGAVGELFFGEGSRLTVL.

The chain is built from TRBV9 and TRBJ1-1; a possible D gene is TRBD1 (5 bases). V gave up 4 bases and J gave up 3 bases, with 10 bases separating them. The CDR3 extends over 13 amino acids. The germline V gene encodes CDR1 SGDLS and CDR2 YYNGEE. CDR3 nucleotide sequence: TGTGCCAGCAGCTCCGGGACTTACACTGAAGCTTTCTTT. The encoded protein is CASSSGTYTEAFF.

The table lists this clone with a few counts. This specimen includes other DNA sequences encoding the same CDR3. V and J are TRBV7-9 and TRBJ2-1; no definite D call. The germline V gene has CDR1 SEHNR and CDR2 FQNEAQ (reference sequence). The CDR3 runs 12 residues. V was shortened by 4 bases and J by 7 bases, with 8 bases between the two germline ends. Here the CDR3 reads CASSYSPNEQFF. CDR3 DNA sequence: TGTGCCAGCAGCTACAGCCCGAATGAGCAGTTCTTC.

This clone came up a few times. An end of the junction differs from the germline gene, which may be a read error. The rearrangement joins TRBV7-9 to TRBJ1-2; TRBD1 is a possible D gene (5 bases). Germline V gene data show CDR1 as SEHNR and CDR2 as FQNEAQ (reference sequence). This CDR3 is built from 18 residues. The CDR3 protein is CSSSLGTTSRQSQGGYTF. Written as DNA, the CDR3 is TGTTCCAGCAGCTTAGGAACCACCTCCCGACAGTCCCAAGGTGGCTACACCTTC.

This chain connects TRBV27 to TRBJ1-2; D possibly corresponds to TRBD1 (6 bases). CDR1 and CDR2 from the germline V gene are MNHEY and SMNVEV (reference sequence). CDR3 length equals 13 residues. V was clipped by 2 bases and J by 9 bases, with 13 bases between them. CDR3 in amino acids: CASSLESRDSYTF. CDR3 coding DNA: TGTGCCAGCAGTTTAGAATCCAGGGACAGCTACACCTTC.

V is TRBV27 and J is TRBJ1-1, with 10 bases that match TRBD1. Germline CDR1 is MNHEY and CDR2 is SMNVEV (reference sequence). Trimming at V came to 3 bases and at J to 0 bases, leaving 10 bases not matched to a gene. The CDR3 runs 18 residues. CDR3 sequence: CASSFLSTGGSMNTEAFF. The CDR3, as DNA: TGTGCCAGCAGTTTTCTCTCGACAGGGGGCTCCATGAACACTGAAGCTTTCTTT.

This chain's CDR3 is CASTSSAGRSYEQYF. The DNA for the CDR3 is TGTGCCAGCACCTCTAGTGCGGGGCGCTCCTACGAGCAGTACTTC. The J gene is TRBJ2-7, the V gene TRBV5-4; D is perhaps TRBD2 (6 bases). This CDR3 has 15 amino acids. The germline CDR1 and CDR2 sequences are SGHNT and YYREEE (reference sequence). V was clipped by 6 bases and J by 0 bases, with 16 bases between them.

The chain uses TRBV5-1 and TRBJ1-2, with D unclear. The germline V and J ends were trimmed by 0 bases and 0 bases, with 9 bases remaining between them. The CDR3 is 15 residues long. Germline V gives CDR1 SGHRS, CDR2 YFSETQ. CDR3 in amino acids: CASSLERLANYGYTF. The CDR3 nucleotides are TGCGCCAGCAGCTTGGAACGGTTAGCTAACTATGGCTACACCTTC.

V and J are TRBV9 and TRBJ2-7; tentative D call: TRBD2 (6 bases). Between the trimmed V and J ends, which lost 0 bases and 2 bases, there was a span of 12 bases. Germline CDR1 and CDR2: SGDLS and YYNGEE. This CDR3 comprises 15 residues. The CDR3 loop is CASSVAEGGPYEQYF. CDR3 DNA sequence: TGTGCCAGCAGCGTAGCGGAAGGAGGGCCCTACGAGCAGTACTTC. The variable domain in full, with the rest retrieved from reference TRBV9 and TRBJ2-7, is DSGVTQTPKHLITATGQRVTLRCSPRSGDLSVYWYQQSLDQGLQFLIQYYNGEERAKGNILERFSAQQFPDLHSELNLSSLELGDSALYFCASSVAEGGPYEQYFGPGTRLTVT.

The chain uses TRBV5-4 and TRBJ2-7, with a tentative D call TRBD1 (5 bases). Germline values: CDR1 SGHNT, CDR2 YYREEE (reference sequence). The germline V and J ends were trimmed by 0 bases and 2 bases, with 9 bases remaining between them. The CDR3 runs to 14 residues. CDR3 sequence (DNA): TGTGCCAGCAGCTTGGCCGCAGGGCCCTACGAGCAGTACTTC. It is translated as CASSLAAGPYEQYF.

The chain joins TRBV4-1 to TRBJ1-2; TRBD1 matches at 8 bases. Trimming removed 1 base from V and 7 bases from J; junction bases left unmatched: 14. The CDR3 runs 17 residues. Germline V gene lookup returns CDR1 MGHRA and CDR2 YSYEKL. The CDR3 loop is CASSQASLTGAASGYTF. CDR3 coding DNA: TGCGCCAGCAGCCAAGCCAGCCTGACAGGGGCGGCAAGTGGCTACACCTTC.

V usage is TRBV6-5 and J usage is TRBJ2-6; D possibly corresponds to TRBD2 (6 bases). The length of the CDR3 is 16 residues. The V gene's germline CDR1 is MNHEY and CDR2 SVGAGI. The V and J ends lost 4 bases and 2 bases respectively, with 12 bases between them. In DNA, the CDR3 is TGTGCCAGCAGTTTAAGCGGGTCAGCTGGGGCCAACGTCCTGACTTTC. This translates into CASSLSGSAGANVLTF.

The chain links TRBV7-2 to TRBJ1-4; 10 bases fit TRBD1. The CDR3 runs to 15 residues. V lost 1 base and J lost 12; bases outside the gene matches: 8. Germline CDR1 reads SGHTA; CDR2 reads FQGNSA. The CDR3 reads CASSLGGTGAIELFF. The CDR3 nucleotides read TGTGCCAGCAGCTTAGGAGGGACAGGGGCCATAGAACTGTTTTTT.

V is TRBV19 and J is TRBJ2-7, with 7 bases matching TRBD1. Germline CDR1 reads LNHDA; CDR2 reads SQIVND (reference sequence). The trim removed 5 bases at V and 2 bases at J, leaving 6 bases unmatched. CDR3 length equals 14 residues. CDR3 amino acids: CASSPRDRTYEQYF. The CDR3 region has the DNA TGTGCCAGTAGTCCACGGGACAGAACCTACGAGCAGTACTTC.

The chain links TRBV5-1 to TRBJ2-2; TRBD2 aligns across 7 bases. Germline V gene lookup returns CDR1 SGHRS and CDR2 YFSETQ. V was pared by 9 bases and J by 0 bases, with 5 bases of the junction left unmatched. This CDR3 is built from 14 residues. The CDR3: CATRSGANTGELFF. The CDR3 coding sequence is TGCGCCACCCGGAGCGGGGCGAACACCGGGGAGCTGTTTTTT. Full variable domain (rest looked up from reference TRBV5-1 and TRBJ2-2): KAGVTQTPRYLIKTRGQQVTLSCSPISGHRSVSWYQQTPGQGLQFLFEYFSETQRNKGNFPGRFSGRQFSNSRSEMNVSTLELGDSALYLCATRSGANTGELFFGEGSRLTVL.

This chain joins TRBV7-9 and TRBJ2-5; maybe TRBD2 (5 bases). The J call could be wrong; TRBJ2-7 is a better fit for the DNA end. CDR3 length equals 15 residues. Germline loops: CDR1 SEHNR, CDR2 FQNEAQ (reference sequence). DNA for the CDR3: TGTGCCAGCAGCTTAGCCCTCGGAGAGGGCTACGAGCAGTACTTC. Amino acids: CASSLALGEGYEQYF.

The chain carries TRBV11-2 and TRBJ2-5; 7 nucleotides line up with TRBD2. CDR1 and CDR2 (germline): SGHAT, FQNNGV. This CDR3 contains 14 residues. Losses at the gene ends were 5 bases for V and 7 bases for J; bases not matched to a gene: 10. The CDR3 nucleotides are TGTGCCAGCAGCATCGGGACTACTTTTGGGACCCAGTACTTC. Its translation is CASSIGTTFGTQYF.

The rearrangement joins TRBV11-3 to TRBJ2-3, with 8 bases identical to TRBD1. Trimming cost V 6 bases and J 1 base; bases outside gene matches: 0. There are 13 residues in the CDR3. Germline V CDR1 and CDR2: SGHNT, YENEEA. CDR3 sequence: CASRGQGTDTQYF. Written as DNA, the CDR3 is TGTGCCAGCAGGGGACAGGGCACAGATACGCAGTATTTT.